The 20 T cell receptor beta chains listed next were all sequenced from one sample in a study of blood T cell repertoires in COVID-19. Clones were sequenced by immunoSEQ multiplex PCR, and TCRdb holds only the in-frame ones, with some missing. The table lists roughly 63,000 clones, 70% to 80% of them singletons, with over 30% in the top ten. Sequencing used peripheral blood. The receptors were sampled from a human donor in a cohort sampled during active COVID-19.

V is TRBV2 and J is TRBJ2-7; D gene unclear. CDR1 is SNHLY, CDR2 FYNNEI, per germline. Trimming removed 4 bases at V and 4 bases at J, with 5 bases between. This CDR3 comprises 11 residues. This CDR3 is CASSGEYEQYF. The CDR3 DNA follows: TGTGCCAGCAGTGGAGAGTACGAGCAGTACTTC.

The chain employs TRBV7-9 and TRBJ2-2; D is perhaps TRBD2 (6 bases). Germline V gives CDR1 SEHNR, CDR2 FQNEAQ (reference sequence). V was shortened by 5 bases and J by 4 bases, with 14 bases between the two germline ends. The CDR3 totals 15 residues. The CDR3 here is CASSPGVGGTGELFF. The CDR3 coding sequence is TGTGCCAGCAGCCCCGGCGTGGGGGGCACCGGGGAGCTGTTTTTT.

This rearrangement joins TRBV19 to TRBJ2-2; 10 bases agree with TRBD2. CDR1 LNHDA and CDR2 SQIVND come from the germline V gene (reference sequence). With V trimmed by 5 bases and J by 7 bases, 7 bases remained unmatched. The CDR3 loop spans 15 amino acids. CDR3 residues: CASSPGLASGGELFF. In DNA, the CDR3 is TGTGCCAGTAGTCCGGGACTAGCGTCCGGCGGGGAGCTGTTTTTT.

This chain uses TRBV13 with TRBJ2-3; 10 bases are a match to TRBD2. The J segment lost 5 bases and the V segment lost 1 base, leaving 9 bases of the junction unmatched. The CDR3 contains 17 residues. Germline values: CDR1 PRHDT, CDR2 FYEKMQ (reference sequence). For the CDR3, the DNA is TGTGCCAGCAGCTTAGTCGGTCTAGCGGGAGAAGAAGATACGCAGTATTTT. It specifies CASSLVGLAGEEDTQYF. The whole variable domain, remainder taken from reference TRBV13 and TRBJ2-3, is AAGVIQSPRHLIKEKRETATLKCYPIPRHDTVYWYQQGPGQDPQFLISFYEKMQSDKGSIPDRFSAQQFSDYHSELNMSSLELGDSALYFCASSLVGLAGEEDTQYFGPGTRLTVL.

The chain has TRBV18 and TRBJ1-2; D remains unclear. CDR1 KGHSH and CDR2 LQKENI come from the germline V gene. The CDR3 has 12 amino acids. V was pared by 6 bases and J by 4 bases, with 9 bases between. The CDR3 is CASSPDSYGYTF. Written as DNA, the CDR3 is TGTGCCAGCTCTCCCGATAGCTATGGCTACACCTTC.

The V call is TRBV6-5, the J call TRBJ1-5; D is possibly TRBD1 (6 bases). V lost 6 bases and J 3 bases, leaving 12 bases between the germline ends. CDR1 is MNHEY and CDR2 is SVGAGI in the germline V gene. The CDR3 loop spans 14 amino acids. This CDR3 reads CASRGAGNNQPQHF. In DNA form, the CDR3 reads TGTGCCAGCAGGGGGGCAGGGAACAATCAGCCCCAGCATTTT.

This chain joins TRBV18 and TRBJ1-2, with 8 bases matching TRBD1. CDR3 length equals 14 residues. The germline CDR1 and CDR2 sequences are KGHSH and LQKENI. The J segment lost 7 bases and the V segment lost 1 base, leaving 5 bases of the junction unmatched. The CDR3 here is CASSPRRQGSGYTF. CDR3 nucleotides: TGTGCCAGCTCACCACGGAGACAGGGGTCTGGCTACACCTTC.

The chain links TRBV9 to TRBJ1-4; TRBD1 agrees at 12 bases. The CDR3 runs to 18 residues. V was clipped by 4 bases and J by 8 bases; unmatched bases: 15. Germline V CDR1 and CDR2: SGDLS, YYNGEE. The CDR3 is CASSLGPGQGAFYEKLFF. The DNA for the CDR3 is TGTGCCAGCAGCCTCGGTCCGGGACAGGGGGCGTTTTACGAAAAACTGTTTTTT. The variable domain in full, with the rest retrieved from reference TRBV9 and TRBJ1-4, is DSGVTQTPKHLITATGQRVTLRCSPRSGDLSVYWYQQSLDQGLQFLIQYYNGEERAKGNILERFSAQQFPDLHSELNLSSLELGDSALYFCASSLGPGQGAFYEKLFFGSGTQLSVL.

The rearrangement joins TRBV5-1 to TRBJ1-6, with D possibly matching TRBD1 (5 bases). Trimming removed 2 bases from V and 6 bases from J, with 9 bases in between. CDR1 is SGHRS, CDR2 YFSETQ, per germline. The CDR3 has 14 residues. This CDR3 is CASSLRQFNSPLHF. DNA for the CDR3: TGCGCCAGCAGCTTAAGACAGTTTAATTCACCCCTCCACTTT.

V gene TRBV5-4 combines with J gene TRBJ1-4; D gene ambiguous. The CDR3 loop spans 14 amino acids. The V and J ends lost 4 bases and 3 bases respectively, with 10 bases between them. Germline V gives CDR1 SGHNT, CDR2 YYREEE (reference sequence). The CDR3 protein is CASSTGGSNEKLFF. The CDR3 bases are TGTGCCAGCAGCACTGGAGGGTCTAATGAAAAACTGTTTTTT.

This clone was picked up one time. The chain uses TRBV5-6 and TRBJ1-6; maybe TRBD1 (5 bases). Trimming cost V 1 base and J 0 bases, with 5 bases left between them. Germline V CDR1 and CDR2: SGHDT, YYEEEE. The CDR3 is 15 amino acids. CDR3 nucleotide sequence: TGTGCCAGCAGCTTGACAGGCTCCTATAATTCACCCCTCCACTTT. Amino acids: CASSLTGSYNSPLHF.

The gene calls are TRBV19 and TRBJ2-6, with D perhaps TRBD1 (5 bases). The CDR3 is made up of 14 amino acids. Trimming pared 10 bases from V and 3 bases from J, leaving 13 bases between. Germline V gives CDR1 LNHDA, CDR2 SQIVND (reference sequence). CDR3 residues: CATRGAVGANVLTF. The CDR3 DNA reads TGTGCCACCCGTGGGGCGGTTGGGGCCAACGTCCTGACTTTC.

The rearrangement links TRBV11-2 to TRBJ2-3, with 9 bases aligning to TRBD2. Unmatched junction bases numbered 11, after V lost 5 bases and J lost 8 bases. From germline, CDR1 is SGHAT and CDR2 FQNNGV. CDR3 size: 15 residues. CDR3: CASSPPTSGLGTQYF. CDR3 coding DNA: TGTGCCAGCAGCCCCCCGACTAGCGGACTCGGTACGCAGTATTTT.

J is TRBJ2-7 and V is TRBV7-2; 7 nucleotides align to TRBD1. Looked up from germline, CDR1 is SGHTA and CDR2 is FQGNSA. V shed 5 bases and J 0 bases; nucleotides not matched to a gene: 7. This CDR3 has 15 residues. CDR3 loop: CASSPGTESSYEQYF. DNA for the CDR3: TGTGCCAGCAGCCCGGGGACAGAAAGCTCCTACGAGCAGTACTTC.

This clone was counted only a few times. The CDR3 region is CASSIGGHGELFF. CDR3 nucleotides: TGTGCCAGTAGTATAGGAGGGCACGGGGAGCTGTTTTTT. The chain links TRBV19 to TRBJ2-2; TRBD2 might be the D (5 bases). The V gene lost 1 base and the J gene lost 7 bases, with 7 bases spanning the gap. This CDR3 has 13 residues. Germline lookup yields CDR1 LNHDA and CDR2 SQIVND (reference sequence). The variable domain in full, with the rest retrieved from reference TRBV19 and TRBJ2-2, is DGGITQSPKYLFRKEGQNVTLSCEQNLNHDAMYWYRQDPGQGLRLIYYSQIVNDFQKGDIAEGYSVSREKKESFPLTVTSAQKNPTAFYLCASSIGGHGELFFGEGSRLTVL.

This chain joins TRBV29-1 and TRBJ1-1; unclear D gene. The CDR3 extends over 14 amino acids. V gave up 5 bases and J gave up 5 bases, with 18 bases separating them. CDR1 and CDR2 from the germline V gene are SQVTM and ANQGSEA. The CDR3 region is CSVKTGSSGTEAFF. The CDR3 coding sequence is TGCAGCGTTAAGACGGGATCCTCGGGTACTGAAGCTTTCTTT. The full variable domain, with the rest looked up from reference TRBV29-1 and TRBJ1-1, is SAVISQKPSRDICQRGTSLTIQCQVDSQVTMMFWYRQQPGQSLTLIATANQGSEATYESGFVIDKFPISRPNLTFSTLTVSNMSPEDSSIYLCSVKTGSSGTEAFFGQGTRLTVV.

This clone was seen just once. V gene TRBV7-8 combines with J gene TRBJ2-1; 10 nucleotides align to TRBD1. The CDR3 is 16 residues long. Germline CDR1 is SGHVS and CDR2 is FQNEAQ. V was pared by 6 bases and J by 6 bases, with 11 bases of the junction left unmatched. The DNA for the CDR3 is TGTGCCAGCAGTCTCCGCTGGACAGGGGGGTCCAATGAGCAGTTCTTC. Amino acid sequence: CASSLRWTGGSNEQFF.

This chain joins TRBV6-5 and TRBJ1-1, with a tentative D call TRBD1 (5 bases). Germline V CDR1 and CDR2: MNHEY, SVGAGI. V lost 0 bases and J 1 base, leaving 9 bases between the germline ends. This CDR3 is 15 amino acids long. In DNA, the CDR3 is TGTGCCAGCAGTTACTCTCAGGGCAGGAACACTGAAGCTTTCTTT. Amino acid sequence: CASSYSQGRNTEAFF.

J is TRBJ2-2 and V is TRBV24-1; D is perhaps TRBD1 (6 bases). V lost 5 bases and J lost 3, with 15 bases in between. CDR1 is KGHDR, CDR2 SFDVKD, per germline. The CDR3 is made up of 16 amino acids. The CDR3 nucleotides are TGTGCCACCAGTGCAATAGGGACATCGGACACCGGGGAGCTGTTTTTT. This translates into CATSAIGTSDTGELFF.

This clone occurred once. This chain connects TRBV19 to TRBJ1-5; 10 bases match TRBD1. Looked up from germline, CDR1 is LNHDA and CDR2 is SQIVND (reference sequence). Germline trimming cut 6 bases from V and 0 bases from J; bases unmatched to any gene: 5. This CDR3 is built from 16 residues. The CDR3, as DNA: TGTGCCAGTAGCGCGACAGGGGGCTTTAGCAATCAGCCCCAGCATTTT. Amino acid sequence: CASSATGGFSNQPQHF.